This TCR beta chain appears in the sequencing data of a study of blood T cell repertoires in COVID-19. V dropped 4 bases and J dropped 8; count of bases not matched to a gene: 7. The CDR3 consists of 13 residues. Germline assignment: CDR1 LGHNA and CDR2 YNFKEQ. The table came from immunoSEQ multiplex PCR; TCRdb's copy has only in-frame clones and leaves some out. In the table there are 260,000 or so clones, roughly 88% of which are singletons. Sequencing was carried out using peripheral blood. The clonotype comes from a man aged 18-30 years with active or convalescent COVID-19. The genes are TRBV4-2 and TRBJ1-1, with 7 positions matching TRBD1. The CDR3 loop reads CASSPRDSREAFF. CDR3 nucleotide sequence: TGTGCCAGCAGCCCACGGGACAGCCGAGAAGCTTTCTTT.